The 5 T cell receptor beta chains below come from one sample, sequenced in a study of OX40 agonist ivuxolimab in advanced cancers. TCRdb keeps only in-frame clones here, not all; method: immunoSEQ multiplex PCR. The sample contains 55,000 to 90,000 clones, 70% to 90% of which appear only once. The sample was CD4+ or CD8+ T cells sorted from blood, taken in a trial of the OX40 agonist ivuxolimab. The receptor source for this set is an adult with an advanced solid tumor such as melanoma, head and neck, liver or kidney cancer.

The chain recombines TRBV9 with TRBJ2-4; 7 bases agree with TRBD2. The CDR3 sequence is 17 residues long. Germline values: CDR1 SGDLS, CDR2 YYNGEE. V lost 0 bases to trimming and J lost 4 bases; unmatched junction nucleotides: 10. CDR3 coding DNA: TGTGCCAGCAGCGTAGGGGGGGGAACGGCTCGGAAAAACATTCAGTACTTC. Protein product: CASSVGGGTARKNIQYF.

Written as DNA, the CDR3 is TGCGCCAGCAGTCCCTGGACAGAAGAGACCCAGTACTTC. Translated, it gives CASSPWTEETQYF. The V and J genes are TRBV10-1 and TRBJ2-5; tentative D call: TRBD1 (6 bases). Trimming removed 5 bases from V and 3 bases from J, with 10 bases in between. CDR3 size: 13 residues. Germline values: CDR1 WNHNN, CDR2 SYGVQD (reference sequence).

The chain employs TRBV6-8 and TRBJ2-5; D not resolved. TRBJ2-7 explains the end of the DNA better; the J call may be wrong. This CDR3 is built from 11 residues. Germline-derived CDR1 and CDR2 are MNHGY and SAAAGT. CDR3 protein: CATQVLYEQYF. For the CDR3, the DNA is TGTGCCACCCAGGTTCTATACGAGCAGTACTTC.

There are a few counts of this clone. This chain connects TRBV4-1 to TRBJ1-6; D gene uncertain. The germline V gene encodes CDR1 MGHRA and CDR2 YSYEKL. Trimming stripped 2 bases from V and 6 bases from J, with 8 bases between. The CDR3 covers 14 residues. CDR3 sequence (DNA): TGCGCCAGCAGCCAAATAGGTTTTAATTCACCCCTCCACTTT. This codes for CASSQIGFNSPLHF.

The rearrangement uses TRBV13 and TRBJ2-7; D possibly corresponds to TRBD1 (5 bases). Germline loops: CDR1 PRHDT, CDR2 FYEKMQ (reference sequence). V was cut by 1 base and J by 2 bases, with 15 bases left in between. The CDR3 totals 16 residues. The DNA for the CDR3 is TGTGCCAGCAGCTTAGTGTCCACAGGAAGAACCTACGAGCAGTACTTC. This translates into CASSLVSTGRTYEQYF.